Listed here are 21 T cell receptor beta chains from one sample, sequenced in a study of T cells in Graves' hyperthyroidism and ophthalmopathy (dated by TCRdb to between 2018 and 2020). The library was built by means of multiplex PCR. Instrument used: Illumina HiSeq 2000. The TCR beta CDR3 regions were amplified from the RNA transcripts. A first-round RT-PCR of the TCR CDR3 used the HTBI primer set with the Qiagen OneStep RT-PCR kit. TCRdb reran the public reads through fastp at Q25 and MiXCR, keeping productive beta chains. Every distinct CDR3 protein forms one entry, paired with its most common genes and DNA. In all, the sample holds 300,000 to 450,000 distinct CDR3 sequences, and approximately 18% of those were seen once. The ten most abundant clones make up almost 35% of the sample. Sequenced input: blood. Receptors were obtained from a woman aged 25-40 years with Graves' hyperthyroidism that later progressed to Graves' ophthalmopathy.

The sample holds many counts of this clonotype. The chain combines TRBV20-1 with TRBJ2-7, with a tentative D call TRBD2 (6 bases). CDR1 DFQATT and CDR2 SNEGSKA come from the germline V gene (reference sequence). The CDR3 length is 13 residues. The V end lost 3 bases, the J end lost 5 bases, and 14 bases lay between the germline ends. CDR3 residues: CSASNGGSNEQYF. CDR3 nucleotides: TGCAGTGCTAGTAACGGGGGTTCAAACGAGCAGTACTTC.

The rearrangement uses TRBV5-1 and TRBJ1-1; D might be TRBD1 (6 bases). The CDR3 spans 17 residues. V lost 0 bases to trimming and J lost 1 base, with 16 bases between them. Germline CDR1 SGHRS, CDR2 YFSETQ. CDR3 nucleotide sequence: TGCGCCAGCAGCTTGGTGGGGGCAGGTGAGACGAACACTGAAGCTTTCTTT. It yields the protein CASSLVGAGETNTEAFF.

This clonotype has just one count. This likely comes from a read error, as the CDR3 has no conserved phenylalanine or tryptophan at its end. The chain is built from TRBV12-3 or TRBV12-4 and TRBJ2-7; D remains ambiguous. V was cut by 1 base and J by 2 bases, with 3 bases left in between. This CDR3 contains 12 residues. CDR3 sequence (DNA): TGTGCCAGCAGTTTAGTAACCTACGAGCAGTACTCC. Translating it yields CASSLVTYEQYS.

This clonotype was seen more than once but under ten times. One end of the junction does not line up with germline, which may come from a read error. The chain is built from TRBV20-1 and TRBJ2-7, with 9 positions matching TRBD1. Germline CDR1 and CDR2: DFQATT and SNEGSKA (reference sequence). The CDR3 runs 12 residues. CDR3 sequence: CGATGQGYEQYF. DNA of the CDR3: TGCGGTGCCACTGGACAGGGGTACGAGCAGTACTTC.

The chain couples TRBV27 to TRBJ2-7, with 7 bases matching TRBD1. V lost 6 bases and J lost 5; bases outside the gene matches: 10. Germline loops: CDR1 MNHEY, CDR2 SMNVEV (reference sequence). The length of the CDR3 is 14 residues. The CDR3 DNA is TGTGCCAGCAGCGGAAGACAGGGTGTCGACGAGCAGTACTTC. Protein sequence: CASSGRQGVDEQYF.

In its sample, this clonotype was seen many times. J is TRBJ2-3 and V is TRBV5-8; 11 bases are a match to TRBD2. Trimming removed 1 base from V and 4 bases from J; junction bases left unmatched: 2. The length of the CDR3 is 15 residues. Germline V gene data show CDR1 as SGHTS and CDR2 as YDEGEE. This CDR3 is CASSLWTSGPDTQYF. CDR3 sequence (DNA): TGTGCCAGCAGCTTGTGGACTAGCGGGCCAGATACGCAGTATTTT.

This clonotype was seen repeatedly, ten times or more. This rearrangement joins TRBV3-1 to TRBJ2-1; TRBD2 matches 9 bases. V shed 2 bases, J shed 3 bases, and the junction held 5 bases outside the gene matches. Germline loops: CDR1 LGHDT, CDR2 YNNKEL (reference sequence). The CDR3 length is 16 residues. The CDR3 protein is CASSQLSGGYYNEQFF. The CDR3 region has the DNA TGTGCCAGCAGCCAACTTAGCGGGGGCTACTACAATGAGCAGTTCTTC.

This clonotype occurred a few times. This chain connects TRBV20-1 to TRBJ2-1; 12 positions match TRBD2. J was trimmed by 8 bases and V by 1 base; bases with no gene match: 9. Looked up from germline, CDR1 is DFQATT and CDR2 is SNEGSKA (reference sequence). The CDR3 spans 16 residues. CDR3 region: CSARAVASGRGDEQFF. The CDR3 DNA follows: TGCAGTGCTAGAGCAGTGGCTAGCGGGAGGGGCGATGAGCAGTTCTTC.

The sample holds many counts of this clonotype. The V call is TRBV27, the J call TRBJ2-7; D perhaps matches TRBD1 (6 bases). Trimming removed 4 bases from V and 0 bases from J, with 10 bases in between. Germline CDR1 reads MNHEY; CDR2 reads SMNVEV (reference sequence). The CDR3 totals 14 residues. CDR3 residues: CASSYRDSSYEQYF. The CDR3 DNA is TGTGCCAGCAGTTACAGGGATAGCTCCTACGAGCAGTACTTC.

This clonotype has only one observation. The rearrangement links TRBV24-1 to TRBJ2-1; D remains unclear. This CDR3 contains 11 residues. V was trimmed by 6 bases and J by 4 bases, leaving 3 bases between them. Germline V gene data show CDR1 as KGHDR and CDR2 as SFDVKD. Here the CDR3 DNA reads TGTGCCACCAGTAGTTACAATGAGCAGTTCTTC. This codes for CATSSYNEQFF.

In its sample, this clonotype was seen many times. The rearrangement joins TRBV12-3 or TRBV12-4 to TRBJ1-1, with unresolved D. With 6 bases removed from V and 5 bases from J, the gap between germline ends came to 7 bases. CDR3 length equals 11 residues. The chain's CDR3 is CASSDFTEAFF. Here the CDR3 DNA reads TGTGCCAGCAGCGACTTTACTGAAGCTTTCTTT.

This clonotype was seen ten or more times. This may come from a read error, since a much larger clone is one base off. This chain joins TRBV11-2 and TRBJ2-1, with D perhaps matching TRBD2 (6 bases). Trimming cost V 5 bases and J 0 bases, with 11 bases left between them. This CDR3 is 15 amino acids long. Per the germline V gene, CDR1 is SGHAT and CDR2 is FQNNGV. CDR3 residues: CASSRMGGSYNEQFF. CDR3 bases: TGTGCCAGCAGCCGTATGGGGGGCTCCTACAATGAGCAGTTCTTC.

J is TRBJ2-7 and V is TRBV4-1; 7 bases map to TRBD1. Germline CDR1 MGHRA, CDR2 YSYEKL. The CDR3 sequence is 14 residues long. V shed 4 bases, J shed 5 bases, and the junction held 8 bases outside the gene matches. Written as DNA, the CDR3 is TGCGCCAGCAGCCCGAACAGGGGTGTGGACGAGCAGTACTTC. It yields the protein CASSPNRGVDEQYF.

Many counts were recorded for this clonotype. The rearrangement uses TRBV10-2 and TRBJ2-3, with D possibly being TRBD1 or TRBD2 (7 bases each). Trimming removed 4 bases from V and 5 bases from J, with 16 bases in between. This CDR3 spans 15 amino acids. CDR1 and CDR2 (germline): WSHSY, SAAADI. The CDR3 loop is CASSVARGGIDTQYF. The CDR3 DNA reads TGCGCCAGCAGTGTTGCCAGGGGGGGGATAGATACGCAGTATTTT.

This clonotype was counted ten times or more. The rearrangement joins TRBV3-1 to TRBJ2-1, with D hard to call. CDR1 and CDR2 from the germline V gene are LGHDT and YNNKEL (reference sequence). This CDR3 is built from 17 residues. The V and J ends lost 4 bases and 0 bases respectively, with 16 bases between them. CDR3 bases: TGTGCCAGCAGCCCCTCTCCTTGGGGAAGCTCCTACAATGAGCAGTTCTTC. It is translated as CASSPSPWGSSYNEQFF.

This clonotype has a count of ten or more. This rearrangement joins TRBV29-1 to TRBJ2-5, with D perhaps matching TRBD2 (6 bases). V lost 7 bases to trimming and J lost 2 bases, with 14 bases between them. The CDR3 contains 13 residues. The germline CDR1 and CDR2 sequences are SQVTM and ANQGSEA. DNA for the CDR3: TGCAGCGCGGGAGACTGGGGGCAAGAGACCCAGTACTTC. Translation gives CSAGDWGQETQYF.

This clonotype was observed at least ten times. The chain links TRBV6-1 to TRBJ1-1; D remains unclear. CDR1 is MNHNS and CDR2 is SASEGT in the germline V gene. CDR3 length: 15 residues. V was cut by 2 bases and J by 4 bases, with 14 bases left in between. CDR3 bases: TGTGCCAGCAGTGAACTGTCCTCACCGTTCACTGAAGCTTTCTTT. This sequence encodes CASSELSSPFTEAFF.

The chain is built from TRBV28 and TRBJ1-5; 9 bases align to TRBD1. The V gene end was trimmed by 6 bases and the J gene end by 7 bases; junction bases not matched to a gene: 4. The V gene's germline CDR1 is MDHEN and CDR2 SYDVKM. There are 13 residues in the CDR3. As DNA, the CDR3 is TGTGCCAGCAGAGCCACAGGGGGCCAGCCCCAGCATTTT. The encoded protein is CASRATGGQPQHF.

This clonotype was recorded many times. For the CDR3, the DNA is TGTGCCAGCAGCTTAGTGGCGGGGGGGATCGAAGAGACCCAGTACTTC. Translation gives CASSLVAGGIEETQYF. The rearrangement joins TRBV7-2 to TRBJ2-5, with TRBD2 matching over 9 bases. The V and J ends lost 1 base and 3 bases, in that order; junction bases with no gene match: 6. The CDR3 is made up of 16 amino acids. CDR1 and CDR2 (germline): SGHTA, FQGNSA.

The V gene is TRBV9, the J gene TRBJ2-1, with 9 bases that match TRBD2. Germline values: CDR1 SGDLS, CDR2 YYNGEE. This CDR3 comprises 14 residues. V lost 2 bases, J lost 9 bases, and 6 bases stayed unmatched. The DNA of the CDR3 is TGTGCCAGCAGCGTTAGCGGGAGAGGGGGTGAGCAGTTCTTC. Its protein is CASSVSGRGGEQFF.

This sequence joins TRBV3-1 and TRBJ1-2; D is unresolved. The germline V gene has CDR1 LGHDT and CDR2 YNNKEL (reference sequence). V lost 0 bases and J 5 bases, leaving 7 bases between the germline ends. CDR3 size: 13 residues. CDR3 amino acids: CASSQETGYGYTF. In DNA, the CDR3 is TGTGCCAGCAGCCAAGAGACGGGATATGGCTACACCTTC.